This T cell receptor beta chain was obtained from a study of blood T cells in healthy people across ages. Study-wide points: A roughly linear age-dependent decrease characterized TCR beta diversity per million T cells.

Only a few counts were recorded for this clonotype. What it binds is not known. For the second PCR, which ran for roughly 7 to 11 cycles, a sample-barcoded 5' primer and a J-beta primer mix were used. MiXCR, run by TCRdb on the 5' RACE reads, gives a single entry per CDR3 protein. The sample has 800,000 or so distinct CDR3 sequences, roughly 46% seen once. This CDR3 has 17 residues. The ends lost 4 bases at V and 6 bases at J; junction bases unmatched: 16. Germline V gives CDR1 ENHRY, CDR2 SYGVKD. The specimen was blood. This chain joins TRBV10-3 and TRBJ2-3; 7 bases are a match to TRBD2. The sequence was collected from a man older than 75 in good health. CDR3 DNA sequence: TGTGCCATCAGTGGACGGGCTAGCGGAATAATGAGGGATACGCAGTATTTT. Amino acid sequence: CAISGRASGIMRDTQYF.